This T cell receptor beta chain was profiled in a study of response to subunit inactivated influenza vaccine. General observations from the study: Seasonal influenza vaccination, on each occasion, was suggested by the authors to recruit few new T cells.

As to this clonotype: Antigen unknown.

With 3 bases removed from V and 0 bases from J, the gap between germline ends came to 12 bases. From germline, CDR1 is SGHTA and CDR2 FQGNSA. The CDR3 covers 16 residues. TCRdb independently ran MiXCR on the RT-PCR reads; one entry per CDR3 protein. Counted here are 250,000 to 350,000 distinct CDR3 sequences, over 20% occurring once; the ten biggest clones make up 10%. This clonotype was obtained from a man between 50 and 69 years old who received an inactivated influenza vaccine. This chain links TRBV7-2 with TRBJ1-5, with a possible D match to TRBD1 (5 bases). The specimen was PBMCs from blood, collected approximately 20 months after vaccination. For the CDR3, the DNA is TGTGCCAGCAGCTTGGAAGGGGCCTATAGCAATCAGCCCCAGCATTTT. This translates into CASSLEGAYSNQPQHF.